A single sample is the source of the 3 T cell receptor beta chains below, sequenced in a study of early T cells in non-severe SARS-CoV-2 infection. MiXCR, applied by TCRdb to the 5' RACE reads, yields one record per CDR3 protein. The sample lists about 80,000 distinct CDR3 sequences; around 11% were seen once. The sample consisted of whole blood. The receptors derive from an adult who was a healthcare worker with PCR-confirmed SARS-CoV-2 infection or an uninfected control (not recorded which).

This clonotype was observed at least ten times. The chain employs TRBV3-1 and TRBJ2-3; 12 bases align to TRBD1. The junction had 2 bases not matched to a gene; V was cut back by 4 bases and J by 0 bases. From germline, CDR1 is LGHDT and CDR2 YNNKEL (reference sequence). CDR3 length: 16 amino acids. The CDR3 region is CASSPGQGASTDTQYF. The CDR3 coding sequence is TGTGCCAGCAGCCCGGGACAGGGGGCGAGCACAGATACGCAGTATTTT.

This clonotype was picked up many times. The chain combines TRBV14 with TRBJ2-7; D is tentatively TRBD1 or TRBD2 (6 bases each). Per germline, CDR1 SGHDN and CDR2 FVKESK. Trimming took off 1 base at V and 2 bases at J, with 12 bases between the two ends. The CDR3 runs 15 residues. The CDR3 is CASSQGRGPPYEQYF. In DNA form, the CDR3 reads TGTGCCAGCAGCCAAGGTCGGGGGCCCCCCTACGAGCAGTACTTC.

This rearrangement joins TRBV5-4 to TRBJ2-3; a possible D gene is TRBD2 (7 bases). Trimming took 4 bases from V and 6 from J, leaving 15 bases between them. Germline V CDR1 and CDR2: SGHNT, YYREEE (reference sequence). The length of the CDR3 is 14 residues. The CDR3 sequence: CASSTAQGGDTQYF. The DNA of the CDR3 is TGTGCCAGCAGCACCGCACAGGGAGGGGATACGCAGTATTTT.